This is a list of T cell receptor beta chains from one sample in a study of lymphopenia after photon versus proton radiotherapy. Profiling relied on immunoSEQ multiplex PCR, and the TCRdb table lists in-frame clones only, not all of them. This repertoire shows about 60,000 clones, roughly 84% found once; its top ten account for around 2%. The sample here was peripheral blood, taken from a patient treated with proton-based radiotherapy. The receptors come from a man aged 55 to 70 with pancreatic cancer. Each CDR3 is given with its conserved first and last residue. A D gene is named only where the DNA matches it firmly. The listing skips clone size in some rows; elsewhere it reads once, few, many or a size class.

D	size	V	J	CDR3	DNA
TRBD1	.	TRBV29-1	TRBJ1-1	CSVGGQGRTEAFF	TGCAGCGTCGGGGGACAGGGGCGGACTGAAGCTTTCTTT
.	.	TRBV7-8	TRBJ1-1	CASSLFSQGMNTEAFF	TGTGCCAGCAGCTTATTCAGCCAGGGAATGAACACTGAAGCTTTCTTT
.	.	TRBV28	TRBJ2-7	CASRRGRGEQYF	TGTGCCAGCAGACGCGGGCGCGGCGAGCAGTACTTC
.	.	TRBV28	TRBJ2-7	CASSPTGRYSYEQYF	TGTGCCAGCAGCCCTACAGGGAGGTACTCCTACGAGCAGTACTTC
.	.	TRBV7-3	TRBJ2-1	CASSLGNSAYNEQFF	TGTGCCAGCAGCTTAGGAAATAGCGCCTACAATGAGCAGTTCTTC
.	few	TRBV12-1	TRBJ2-3	CASSFSWGQGADTQYF	.
TRBD1	.	TRBV19	TRBJ2-7	CASSPGTARGEQYF	TGTGCCAGTAGCCCCGGGACAGCCAGAGGGGAGCAGTACTTC
TRBD2	.	TRBV5-1	TRBJ2-7	CASREGTSGTYEQYF	TGCGCCAGCAGGGAAGGGACTAGCGGCACCTACGAGCAGTACTTC
TRBD1	.	TRBV28	TRBJ2-1	CASLGQGARNEQFF	TGTGCCAGCTTGGGACAGGGGGCTCGAAATGAGCAGTTCTTC
TRBD2	.	TRBV27	TRBJ2-7	CASSRRRGGSVSYEQYF	TGTGCCAGCAGTCGACGGAGGGGCGGGAGCGTCTCCTACGAGCAGTACTTC
.	.	TRBV28	TRBJ2-2	CARGQSTGELFF	TGTGCCAGGGGGCAGAGCACCGGGGAGCTGTTTTTT
TRBD1	.	TRBV11-2	TRBJ1-2	CASSSDREYGYTF	TGTGCCAGCAGCTCGGACAGGGAGTATGGCTACACCTTC
TRBD2	.	TRBV4-3	TRBJ2-1	CASSQERTSGGYNEQFF	TGCGCCAGCAGCCAAGAACGGACTAGCGGGGGCTACAATGAGCAGTTCTTC
.	few	TRBV21-1	TRBJ2-7	CASSKVGQSYEQYF	TGTGCCAGCAGCAAGGTTGGGCAATCCTACGAGCAGTACTTC
TRBD1	many	TRBV30	TRBJ1-2	CAWRRDRVMSGYGYTF	TGTGCCTGGAGAAGGGACAGGGTTATGTCGGGCTATGGCTACACCTTC
.	.	TRBV7-2	TRBJ1-1	CASSPRTGNTEAFF	TGTGCCAGCAGCCCGCGGACGGGGAACACTGAAGCTTTCTTT
.	.	TRBV28	TRBJ2-7	CASSSFAGNERYF	TGTGCCAGCAGTTCATTTGCCGGAAACGAGCGATACTTC
TRBD1	.	TRBV7-9	TRBJ2-3	CASSSQGGSTDTQYF	TGTGCCAGCAGTTCACAGGGGGGTAGCACAGATACGCAGTATTTT
.	.	TRBV2	TRBJ1-2	CASSTGDSRLYGYTF	TGTGCCAGCAGCACGGGGGACTCCAGATTATATGGCTACACCTTC
.	.	TRBV5-1	TRBJ2-2	CASSAGITGELFF	TGCGCCAGCAGCGCAGGGATCACCGGGGAGCTGTTTTTT
.	.	TRBV11-2	TRBJ2-3	CASTSTGLPSSTDTQYF	TGTGCCAGCACCTCAACAGGACTACCCTCTAGCACAGATACGCAGTATTTT
.	once	TRBV4-1	TRBJ2-1	CASSHLGRRDEQFF	TGCGCCAGCAGCCACCTGGGGCGGAGGGATGAGCAGTTCTTC
TRBD2	.	TRBV5-1	TRBJ2-1	CASSLVSSLAGPHEQFF	TGCGCCAGCAGCTTGGTATCGTCACTAGCGGGACCCCATGAGCAGTTCTTC
.	few	TRBV5-6	TRBJ1-1	CASSLSPVLNTEAFF	TGTGCCAGCAGCCTCAGTCCAGTCTTGAACACTGAAGCTTTCTTT
.	.	TRBV6-1	TRBJ1-5	CASSEDRASNQPQHF	TGTGCCAGCAGTGAAGACAGGGCCAGCAATCAGCCCCAGCATTTT
.	.	TRBV5-1	TRBJ1-2	CASNPGVGLDYGYTF	TGCGCCAGCAACCCTGGCGTAGGACTTGACTATGGCTACACCTTC
.	.	TRBV19	TRBJ1-2	CASSTQGLRDGYTF	TGTGCCAGTAGTACCCAGGGGTTGCGCGATGGCTACACCTTC
.	.	TRBV27	TRBJ2-7	CASSLGRRYEQYF	TGTGCCAGCAGTTTAGGACGCCGGTACGAGCAGTACTTC
.	.	TRBV5-8	TRBJ2-3	CASSLLGGPTDTQYF	TGTGCCAGCAGTTTACTCGGGGGGCCCACAGATACGCAGTATTTT
.	.	TRBV2	TRBJ2-7	CASSGDGPYEQYF	TGTGCCAGCAGTGGAGACGGACCCTACGAGCAGTACTTC
.	.	TRBV10-1	TRBJ1-4	CASSPGRINEKLFF	TGCGCCAGCAGTCCGGGACGGATTAATGAAAAACTGTTTTTT
.	once	TRBV27	TRBJ1-5	CASLPTGDGSNQPQHF	TGTGCCAGTCTACCGACGGGAGACGGGAGCAATCAGCCCCAGCATTTT
.	few	TRBV23-1	TRBJ1-5	CASSQGQRRGNQPQHF	TGCGCCAGCAGTCAAGGACAGCGACGGGGCAATCAGCCCCAGCATTTT
.	once	TRBV4-3	TRBJ1-3	CASSQGTAGAGNTIYF	TGCGCCAGCAGCCAAGGGACCGCGGGCGCTGGAAACACCATATATTTT
.	.	TRBV5-1	TRBJ2-6	CASSLGGGPGANVLTF	TGCGCCAGCAGCTTGGGCGGCGGGCCCGGGGCCAACGTCCTGACTTTC
TRBD1	.	TRBV10-3	TRBJ1-1	CAISYVLTGRSRTEAFF	TGTGCCATCAGCTACGTCTTGACAGGGAGGAGTAGGACTGAAGCTTTCTTT
TRBD1	.	TRBV6-1	TRBJ2-7	CASSPDRGRSDEQYF	TGTGCCAGCAGCCCAGACAGGGGACGATCTGACGAGCAGTACTTC
TRBD1	.	TRBV5-6	TRBJ1-2	CASSQTGGSGYTF	TGTGCCAGCAGCCAGACAGGGGGCTCTGGCTACACCTTC
.	once	TRBV29-1	TRBJ1-5	CSVGGAPDQPQHF	TGCAGCGTTGGGGGGGCTCCCGATCAGCCCCAGCATTTT
.	.	TRBV29-1	TRBJ2-5	CSVERQIQETQYF	TGCAGCGTTGAGAGACAGATCCAAGAGACCCAGTACTTC
.	few	TRBV13	TRBJ2-5	CASSTREGGETQYF	TGTGCCAGCAGCACCCGAGAAGGGGGAGAGACCCAGTACTTC
.	.	TRBV4-3	TRBJ2-7	CASSQEARLTYEQYF	TGCGCCAGCAGCCAAGAAGCTCGTCTTACCTACGAGCAGTACTTC
.	.	TRBV18	TRBJ2-1	CASSPQTGQEQFF	TGTGCCAGCTCACCGCAGACAGGCCAGGAGCAGTTCTTC
.	.	TRBV5-1	TRBJ1-2	CASSLGVRDYGYTF	TGCGCCAGCAGCTTGGGGGTCAGGGACTATGGCTACACCTTC
TRBD2	.	TRBV9	TRBJ2-1	CASSVLAGGGNEQFF	TGTGCCAGCAGCGTCCTGGCGGGAGGGGGCAATGAGCAGTTCTTC
.	.	TRBV27	TRBJ2-1	CASSFSSWGVRNNEQFF	TGTGCCAGCAGTTTTAGCTCCTGGGGGGTAAGAAACAATGAGCAGTTCTTC
TRBD1	.	TRBV5-1	TRBJ2-1	CASTGQGLYNEQFF	TGCGCCAGCACCGGACAGGGCCTGTACAATGAGCAGTTCTTC
.	.	TRBV6-5	TRBJ2-7	CASSYGMGYEQYF	TGTGCCAGCAGTTATGGGATGGGCTACGAGCAGTACTTC
.	.	TRBV4-1	TRBJ2-7	CASSQGDLTYEQYF	TGCGCCAGCAGCCAGGGGGACCTAACCTACGAGCAGTACTTC
.	.	TRBV28	TRBJ2-7	CASSLFTMRKSYEQYF	TGTGCCAGCAGTTTATTCACTATGCGTAAAAGCTACGAGCAGTACTTC
.	few	TRBV4-1	TRBJ1-2	CASSQDSGTANYGYTF	TGCGCCAGCAGCCAAGATTCGGGAACAGCTAACTATGGCTACACCTTC